This TCR beta chain was profiled in a study of T cell clonotyping in hematopoietic cell transplantation. The CDR3 is 15 amino acids. The V segment lost 4 bases and the J segment 6 bases; nucleotides outside the gene matches: 12. The V gene's germline CDR1 is GTSNPN and CDR2 SVGIG (reference sequence). Noted time point: recipient sample about 28 days before transplant, after cytoreduction. Profiled with immunoSEQ multiplex PCR; TCRdb holds only in-frame clones, not every one. Among 16,000 or so clones listed, 90% to 95% were seen once. Study-level findings and limits: Graft donor and pretransplant recipient Inverse Simpson Index values predicted broader posttransplant TCR diversity.

On this clone itself: Its antigen remains unknown.

The clonotype originates from a man aged 18 to 29 with biphenotypic leukemia. Some clones in this sample may be carry-over from other donors' samples. The source was peripheral blood mononuclear cells, collected before stem cell transplant. The chain employs TRBV30 and TRBJ1-1, with TRBD1 matching 9 bases. The CDR3: CAWTPRDRDRSEAFF. Here the CDR3 DNA reads TGTGCCTGGACCCCTCGGGACAGGGATCGGTCTGAAGCTTTCTTT. Using reference TRBV30 and TRBJ1-1 for the parts outside the CDR3, the full variable domain is SQTIHQWPATLVQPVGSPLSLECTVEGTSNPNLYWYRQAAGRGLQLLFYSVGIGQISSEVPQNLSASRPQDRQFILSSKKLLLSDSGFYLCAWTPRDRDRSEAFFGQGTRLTVV.